The present T cell receptor beta chain was sequenced within a study of CD8+CD57+ T cells in acquired aplastic anemia. Turning to the study itself: Across the sorted CD4+ and CD8+ cells, DNA amounts averaged around 3.2 ug.

CDR1 and CDR2 from the germline V gene are MGHRA and YSYEKL. Trimming cost V 1 base and J 1 base, with 14 bases left between them. The CDR3 is 16 amino acids. Findings of the study overall: Twenty-nine shared CD8+ CDR3s appeared highly expressed within patients' immunodominant clones. Statistical testing detected no significant gap in CD8+ Simpson's diversity between patients and controls.

The use of genomic DNA as template underpinned the TCR beta VDJ and CDR3 profiling. TCRdb processed the reads anew with MiXCR; each CDR3 protein has one entry. In the table there are about 160,000 distinct CDR3 sequences, 45% to 55% of which are singletons. Ten or more counts support this clonotype. Antigen: not known. Patients who underwent sequencing had shown CD8+CD57+ cell expansion by flow cytometry. Every patient had severe acquired aplastic anemia. The sequence was obtained from a human donor with aplastic anemia. The specimen was sorted CD4+, CD8+, or CD8+CD57+ T cells (not recorded which) from PBMCs. The chain couples TRBV4-1 to TRBJ2-7; either TRBD1 or TRBD2 may fit D (5 bases each). The CDR3 loop reads CASSQVGRRDSYEQYF. The CDR3 DNA follows: TGCGCCAGCAGCCAAGTGGGACGTAGGGATTCCTACGAGCAGTACTTC.